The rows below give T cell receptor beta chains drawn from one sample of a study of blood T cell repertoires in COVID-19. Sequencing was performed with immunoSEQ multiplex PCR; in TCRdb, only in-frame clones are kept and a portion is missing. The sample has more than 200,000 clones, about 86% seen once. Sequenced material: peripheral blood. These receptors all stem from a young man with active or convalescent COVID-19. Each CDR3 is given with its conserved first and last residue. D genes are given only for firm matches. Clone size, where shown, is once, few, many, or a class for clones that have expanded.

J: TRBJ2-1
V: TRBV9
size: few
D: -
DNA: TGTGCCAGCAGCTCCCAGAAGGACAGGGAGGGAGGTGAGCAGTTCTTC
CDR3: CASSSQKDREGGEQFF

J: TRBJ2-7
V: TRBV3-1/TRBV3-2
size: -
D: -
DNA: TGTGCCAGCAGCCAAAAAGCGGGCCGTGCCTACGAGCAGTACTTC
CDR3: CASSQKAGRAYEQYF

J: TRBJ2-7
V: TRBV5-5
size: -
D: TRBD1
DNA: TGTGCCAGCAGCTTGGGCGCACAGGGGTTTGCCTACGAGCAGTACTTC
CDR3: CASSLGAQGFAYEQYF

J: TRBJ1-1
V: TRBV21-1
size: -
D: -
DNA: TGTGCCAGCAGCAAAATCCAGGGGGCAAGGGACACTGAAGCTTTCTTT
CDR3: CASSKIQGARDTEAFF

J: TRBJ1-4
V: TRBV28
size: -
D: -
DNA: TGTGCCAGCAGTAATAGACAGTTTACCATTGAAAAACTGTTTTTT
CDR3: CASSNRQFTIEKLFF

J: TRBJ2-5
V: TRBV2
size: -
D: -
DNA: TGTGCCAGCACCCCGGGGTTCCAAGAGACCCAGTACTTC
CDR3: CASTPGFQETQYF

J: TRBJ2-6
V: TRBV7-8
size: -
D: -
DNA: TGTGCCAGCAGCCCACGACAGGATCTCTCTGGGGCCAACGTCCTGACTTTC
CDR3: CASSPRQDLSGANVLTF

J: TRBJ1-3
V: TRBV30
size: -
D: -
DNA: TGTGCCTGGAGTGTACGGGGCTCTGGAAACACCATATATTTT
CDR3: CAWSVRGSGNTIYF

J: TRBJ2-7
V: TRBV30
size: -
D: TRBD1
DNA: TGTGCCTGGAGTACACCGGGACAGGGCTACGAGCAGTACTTC
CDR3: CAWSTPGQGYEQYF

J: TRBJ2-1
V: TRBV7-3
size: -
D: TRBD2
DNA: TGTGCCAGCAGTCACGGGCTAGCGGGGGGAGACAATGAGCAGTTCTTC
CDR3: CASSHGLAGGDNEQFF

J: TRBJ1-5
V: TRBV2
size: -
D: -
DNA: TGTGCCAGCAGTGAGGGGCGGGGGTATCAGCCCCAGCATTTT
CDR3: CASSEGRGYQPQHF

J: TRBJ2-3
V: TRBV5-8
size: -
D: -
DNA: TGTGCCAGCAGTTTTGGCGGTGTGACAGATACGCAGTATTTT
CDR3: CASSFGGVTDTQYF

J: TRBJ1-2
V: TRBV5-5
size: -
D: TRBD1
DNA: TGTGCCAGCAGCCCCAGGGGGAGCAATGGCTACACCTTC
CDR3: CASSPRGSNGYTF

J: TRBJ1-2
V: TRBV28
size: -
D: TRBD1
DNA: TGTGCCAGCATCCCAGCGAGGGGGCTAATAGATGGCTACACCTTC
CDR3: CASIPARGLIDGYTF

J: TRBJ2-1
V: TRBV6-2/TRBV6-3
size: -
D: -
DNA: TGTGCCAGCAGTTGGACTAATTACAATGAGCAGTTCTTC
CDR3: CASSWTNYNEQFF

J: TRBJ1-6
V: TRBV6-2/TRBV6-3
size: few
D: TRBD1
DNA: TGTGCCAGCAGTTCGGGACAGGAAAATTCACCCCTCCACTTT
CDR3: CASSSGQENSPLHF

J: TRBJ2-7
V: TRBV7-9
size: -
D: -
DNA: TGTGCCAGCAGCTTAGAGGTGACAGGCTACGAGCAGTACTTC
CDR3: CASSLEVTGYEQYF

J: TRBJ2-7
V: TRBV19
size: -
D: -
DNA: TGTGCCAGTAGTATAGATGAGACGGGAATCTACGAGCAGTACTTC
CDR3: CASSIDETGIYEQYF

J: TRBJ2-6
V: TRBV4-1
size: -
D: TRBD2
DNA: TGCGCCAGCAGCCAAGTTGAGATTGGGGGGGCTGGGGCCAACGTCCTGACTTTC
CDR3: CASSQVEIGGAGANVLTF

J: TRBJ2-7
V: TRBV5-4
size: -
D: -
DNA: TGTGCCAGCAGCTACGCGGGACTGATGTTCTACGAGCAGTACTTC
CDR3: CASSYAGLMFYEQYF

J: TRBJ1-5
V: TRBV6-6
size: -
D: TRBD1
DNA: TGTGCCAGCAGTACACGACAGGGGGCGTTCAATCAGCCCCAGCATTTT
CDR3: CASSTRQGAFNQPQHF

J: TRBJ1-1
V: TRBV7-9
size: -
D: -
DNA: TGTGCCAGCAGCCCGCCAAGGCAGGGTTCCACTGAAGCTTTCTTT
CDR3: CASSPPRQGSTEAFF

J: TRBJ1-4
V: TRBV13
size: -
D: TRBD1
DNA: TGTGCCAGCAGCATTGGGACAGATAATGAAAAACTGTTTTTT
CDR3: CASSIGTDNEKLFF

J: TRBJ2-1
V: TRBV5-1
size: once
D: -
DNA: TGCGCCAGCAGCTTGGATCAGGGCGTCTACAATGAGCAGTTCTTC
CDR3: CASSLDQGVYNEQFF

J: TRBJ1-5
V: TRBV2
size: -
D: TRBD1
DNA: TGTGCCAGCAGTACCCCGGGACAGAGGAGCAATCAGCCCCAGCATTTT
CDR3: CASSTPGQRSNQPQHF

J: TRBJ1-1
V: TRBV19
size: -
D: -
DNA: TGTGCCAGTAGTATCACAGATATGAACACTGAAGCTTTCTTT
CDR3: CASSITDMNTEAFF